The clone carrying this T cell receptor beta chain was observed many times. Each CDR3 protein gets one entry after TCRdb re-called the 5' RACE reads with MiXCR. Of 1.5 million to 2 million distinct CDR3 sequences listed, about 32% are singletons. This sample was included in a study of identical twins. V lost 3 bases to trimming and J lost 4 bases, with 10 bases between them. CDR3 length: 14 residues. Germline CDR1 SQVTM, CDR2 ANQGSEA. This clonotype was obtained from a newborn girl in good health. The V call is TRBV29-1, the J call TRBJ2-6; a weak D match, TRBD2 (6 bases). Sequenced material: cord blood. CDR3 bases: TGCAGCGTTGAGGGACTTGAAGGGGCCAACGTCCTGACTTTC. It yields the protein CSVEGLEGANVLTF.